This T cell receptor beta chain was found in a study of T-cell reconstitution after alpha-beta-depleted transplantation in children. Germline V gene data show CDR1 as DFQATT and CDR2 as SNEGSKA (reference sequence). V was pared by 4 bases and J by 4 bases, with 17 bases between. This CDR3 is 14 amino acids long. TCRbeta library construction was performed incorporating unique molecular identifiers. Using its own MiXCR run on the PCR reads, TCRdb lists one record per CDR3 protein. Among around 130,000 distinct CDR3 sequences listed, 9.7% were seen once. The sample consisted of PBMCs, mostly from graft donor cells, taken 180 days after TCRalphabeta/CD19-depleted stem cell transplant. The rearrangement joins TRBV20-1 to TRBJ2-7; D tentatively fits TRBD1 or TRBD2 (6 bases each). This sequence was found in a girl under three years old who had a stem cell transplant for combined immunodeficiency, so the T cells may come from the graft donor. CDR3 DNA sequence: TGCAGTGCTACCCTCCTAGGGGGGTCTTACGAGCAGTACTTC. It translates to CSATLLGGSYEQYF.